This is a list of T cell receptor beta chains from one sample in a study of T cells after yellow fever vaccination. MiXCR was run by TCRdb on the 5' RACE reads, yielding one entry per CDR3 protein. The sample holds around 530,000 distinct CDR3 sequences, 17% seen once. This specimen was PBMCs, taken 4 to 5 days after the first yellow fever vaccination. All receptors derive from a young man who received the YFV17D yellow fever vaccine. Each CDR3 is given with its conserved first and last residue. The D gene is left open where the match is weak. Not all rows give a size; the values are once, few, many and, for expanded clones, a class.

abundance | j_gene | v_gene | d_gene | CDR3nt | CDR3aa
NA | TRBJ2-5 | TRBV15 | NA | TGTGCCACCAGCTCTGACTCACCCCAAGAGACCCAGTACTTC | CATSSDSPQETQYF
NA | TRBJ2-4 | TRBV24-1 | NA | TGTGCCACCAGTGATGCAGCGGGTCAGTACTTC | CATSDAAGQYF
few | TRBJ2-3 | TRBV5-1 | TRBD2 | TGCGCCAGCAGCTTGGGACTAGCGTTCACAGATACGCAGTATTTT | CASSLGLAFTDTQYF
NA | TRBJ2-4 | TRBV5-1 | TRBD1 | TGCGCCAGCAGCGAAGGGACAGGTAACATTCAGTACTTC | CASSEGTGNIQYF
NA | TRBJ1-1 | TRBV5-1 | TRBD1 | TGCGCCAGCCTCCCTCAAGGGACAGGGAACACTGAAGCTTTCTTT | CASLPQGTGNTEAFF
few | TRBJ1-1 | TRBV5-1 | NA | TGCGCCAGCAGCTTGGGAAGTTTAGGGAACACTGAAGCTTTCTTT | CASSLGSLGNTEAFF
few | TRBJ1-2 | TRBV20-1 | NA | TGCAGTGCCGTCCGAGACCTGAACTATGGCTACACCTTC | CSAVRDLNYGYTF
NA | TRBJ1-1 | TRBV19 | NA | TGTGCCAGTAGTATTGGAACAGGACCTATTGAAGCTTTCTTT | CASSIGTGPIEAFF
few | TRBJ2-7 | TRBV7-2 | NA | TGTGCCAGCAGCTTTATGGGCTACGAGCAGTACTTC | CASSFMGYEQYF
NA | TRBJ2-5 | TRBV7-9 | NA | TGTGCCAGCAGCTTTTCACAGCCTCAAGAGACCCAGTACTTC | CASSFSQPQETQYF
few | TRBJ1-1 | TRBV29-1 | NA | TGCAGCGTTATAGGGACCTACACTGAAGCTTTCTTT | CSVIGTYTEAFF
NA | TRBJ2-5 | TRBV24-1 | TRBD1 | TGTGCCACCAGTGACCCTGACAGGGGACGACTGGAGACCCAGTACTTC | CATSDPDRGRLETQYF
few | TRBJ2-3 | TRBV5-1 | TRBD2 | TGCGCCAGCAGCTCCGGGACTAGCGGGTCAACTAGCACAGATACGCAGTATTTT | CASSSGTSGSTSTDTQYF
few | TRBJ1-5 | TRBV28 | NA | TGTGCCAGCAGTTTTAAACAGCCCCAGCATTTT | CASSFKQPQHF
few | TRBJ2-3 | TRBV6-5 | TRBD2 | TGTGCCAGCAGTTACCTAGCGGGGGCCCCGCGCGGACCTGGGGCTACGCAGTATTTT | CASSYLAGAPRGPGATQYF
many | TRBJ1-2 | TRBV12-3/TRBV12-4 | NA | TGTGCCAGCAGTTTGGAGGGTAGGGGTAGCGGCTACACCTTC | CASSLEGRGSGYTF
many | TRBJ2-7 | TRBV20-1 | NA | TGCAGTGCTAGCCCGGGACAAAGCTCCTACGAGCAGTACTTC | CSASPGQSSYEQYF
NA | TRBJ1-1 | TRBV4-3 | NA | TGCGCCAGCAGCCAAAAAAGGGGTGGGCCTGAAGCTTTCTTT | CASSQKRGGPEAFF
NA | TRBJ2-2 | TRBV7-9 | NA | TGTGCCAGCAGCCCGCCAGGCGGCGGACCCTTTTTT | CASSPPGGGPFF
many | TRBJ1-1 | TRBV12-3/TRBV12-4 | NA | TGTGCCAGTGGACCCAGCGGGCGAACTGAAGCTTTCTTT | CASGPSGRTEAFF
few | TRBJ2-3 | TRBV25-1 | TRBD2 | TGTGCCAGCAGTGAAGGGACTAGGTACACAGATACGCAGTATTTT | CASSEGTRYTDTQYF
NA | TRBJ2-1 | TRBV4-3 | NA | TGCGCCAGCAGCCGACAAACAGGGTTTCAGGACAATGAGCAGTTCTTC | CASSRQTGFQDNEQFF
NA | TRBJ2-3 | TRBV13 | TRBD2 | TGTGCCAGCAGCTTAGTCGGCGGGGGGGCCATCCTAGATACGCAGTATTTT | CASSLVGGGAILDTQYF
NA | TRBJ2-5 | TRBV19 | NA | TGTGCCAGTAGTCCCTTTGGAGGAGAGACCCAGTACTTC | CASSPFGGETQYF
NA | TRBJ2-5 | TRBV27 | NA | TGTGCCAGCAGCCCTGGACTCATGGGAGAGACCCAGTACTTC | CASSPGLMGETQYF
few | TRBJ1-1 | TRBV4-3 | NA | TGCGCCAGCAGCCGGGGGACGGCTAGTAACACTGAAGCTTTCTTT | CASSRGTASNTEAFF
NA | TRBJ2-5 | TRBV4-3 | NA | TGCGCCAGCAGTCTGACGGACCAAGAGACCCTGTACTTC | CASSLTDQETLYF
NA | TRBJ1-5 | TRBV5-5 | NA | TGTGCCAGCAGCTTGTTCGGTTTACAGCCCCAGCATTTT | CASSLFGLQPQHF
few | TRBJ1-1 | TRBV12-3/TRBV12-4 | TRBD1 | TGTGCCAGCAGATGGACAGGGCGCGGTGTAGCTTTCTTT | CASRWTGRGVAFF